This is a list of T cell receptor beta chains from one sample in a study of technical replicates of blood from a handful of donors. Assay: immunoSEQ multiplex PCR; the TCRdb copy retains only in-frame clones and omits some. This table has fewer than 90,000 clones, 90% to 95% appearing once. What was sequenced was T cells isolated from PBMCs. These receptors came from a human donor in good health. Each CDR3 is given with its conserved first and last residue. Each record gives: clone size, V gene, CDR3 protein. Rows give clone size only sometimes, using once, few, many, or a class for an expanded clone.

-,TRBV6-5,CASSSYGGYTDTQYF
-,TRBV2,CASSEKGAGSGGYTF
few,TRBV10-1,CASSEYPRETQYF
once,TRBV5-1,CASSLEGRAPGMETEAFF
-,TRBV29-1,CSVGLGGYTF
-,TRBV5-5,CASSLDRVSSYNEQFF
-,TRBV7-9,CASSLMGGLSYEQYF
-,TRBV6-6,CASTAQIGQGRRPQHF
-,TRBV4-1,CASSRGTGVNQPQHF
-,TRBV2,CASTKRLATGTDTQYF
once,TRBV19,CASRPGQGIYEQYF
-,TRBV19,CASSIEAEGTEAFF
-,TRBV4-1,CASSLGTNYGYTF
-,TRBV7-6,CASSLGPSRNTIYF
-,TRBV9,CASSPTPRGTEAFF
-,TRBV29-1,CSGERGPGNTIYF
-,TRBV4-2,CASSQRQNLAYEQYF
-,TRBV2,CASSWGTGGQETQYF
-,TRBV9,CASSVFGTAQETQYF
-,TRBV18,CASSPLAGGSYEQYF
-,TRBV29-1,CSVRGTGRKTQYF
few,TRBV4-1,CASSQQRQGRTEAFF
-,TRBV6-6,CASRKDTLNTEAFF